This TCR beta chain was captured by sequencing in a study of cytomegalovirus exposure and HLA in healthy donors. Findings of the study overall: Sequencing probably produced one cluster of sequence variants that were highly shared. Most of the TCR beta V segments (in an earlier analysis) were productive either about 87% or about 30% of the time.

The germline gives CDR1 SEHNR, CDR2 FQNEAQ (reference sequence). This CDR3 comprises 12 residues. The primer mix had 60 Vbeta and 13 Jbeta primers. The data were produced by immunoSEQ multiplex PCR, yet TCRdb's version contains in-frame clones alone and is incomplete. The profile shows some 90,000 clones, roughly 84% of them singletons. This clone was detected only once. What it recognizes is unknown. Sequence at one end of the junction differs from germline and may be a read error. Healthy individuals who donated bone marrow served as the donors. This sequence was found in a man younger than 45 in good health and CMV-seronegative. Sequencing was performed on PBMCs. The chain links TRBV7-9 to TRBJ1-5, with D uncertain. In DNA form, the CDR3 reads TGTTCCAGCAGCCTCGCCGGGAAACCCCAGCATTTT. As protein: CSSSLAGKPQHF.